The present entry profiles one TCR beta chain with its context. Its antigen is unidentified. A much larger clone lies one base from this, so it may be a read error. The sample belongs to a study of T cells in Graves' hyperthyroidism and ophthalmopathy. Overall study findings and caveats: Expanded thyroid clonotypes (above 0.001) were mostly also found in blood.

In germline, CDR1 is SGHTA, CDR2 FQGNSA. The CDR3 extends over 15 amino acids. Trimming cost V 2 bases and J 6 bases, with 14 bases left between them. Amplification of TCR beta CDR3 regions used RNA as the template. Initially, a first-round RT-PCR of the TCR CDR3 employed the HTBI primer set. Each CDR3 protein is one row after TCRdb ran MiXCR on the multiplex PCR reads. The data contain some 400,000 distinct CDR3 sequences, about 19% of them singletons. Exclusion followed for patients with uncontrolled infection, other autoimmune disease, pregnancy or lactation. Sequencing was carried out using blood. The receptor comes from a woman in her late teens or twenties with Graves' hyperthyroidism. The chain carries TRBV7-2 and TRBJ1-5, with no clear D. In DNA form, the CDR3 reads TGTGCCAGCAGCTTACAAAACCAGTGGATTCAGCCCCAGCATTTT. It encodes CASSLQNQWIQPQHF.